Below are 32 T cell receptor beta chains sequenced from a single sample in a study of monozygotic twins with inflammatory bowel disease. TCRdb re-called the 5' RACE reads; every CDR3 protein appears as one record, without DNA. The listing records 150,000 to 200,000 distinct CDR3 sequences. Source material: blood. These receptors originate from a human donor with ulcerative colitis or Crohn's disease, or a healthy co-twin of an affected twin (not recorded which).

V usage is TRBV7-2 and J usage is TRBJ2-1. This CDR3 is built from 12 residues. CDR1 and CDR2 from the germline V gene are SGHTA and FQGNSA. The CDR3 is CASSLRYNEQFF.

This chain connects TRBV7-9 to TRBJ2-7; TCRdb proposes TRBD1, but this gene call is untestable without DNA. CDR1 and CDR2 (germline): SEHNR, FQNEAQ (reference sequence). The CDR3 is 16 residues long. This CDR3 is CASSLVRTGATYEQYF.

The CDR3: CASTTQGAAKNIQYF. V is TRBV7-2 and J is TRBJ2-4; TCRdb proposes TRBD1, but this gene call is untestable without DNA. This CDR3 region has 15 residues. Germline CDR1 and CDR2: SGHTA and FQGNSA.

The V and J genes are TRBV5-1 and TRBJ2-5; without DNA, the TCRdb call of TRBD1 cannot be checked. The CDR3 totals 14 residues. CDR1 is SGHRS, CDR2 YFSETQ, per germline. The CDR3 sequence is CASSLYPGQETQYF. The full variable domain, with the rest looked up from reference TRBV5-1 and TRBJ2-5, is KAGVTQTPRYLIKTRGQQVTLSCSPISGHRSVSWYQQTPGQGLQFLFEYFSETQRNKGNFPGRFSGRQFSNSRSEMNVSTLELGDSALYLCASSLYPGQETQYFGPGTRLLVL.

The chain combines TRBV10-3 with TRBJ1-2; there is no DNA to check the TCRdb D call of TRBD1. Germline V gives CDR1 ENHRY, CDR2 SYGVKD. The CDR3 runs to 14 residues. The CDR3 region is CAISDRDPGYGYTF.

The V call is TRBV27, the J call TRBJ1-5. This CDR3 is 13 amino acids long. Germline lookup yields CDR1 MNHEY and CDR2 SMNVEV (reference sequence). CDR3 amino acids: CASSSGRRALQHF.

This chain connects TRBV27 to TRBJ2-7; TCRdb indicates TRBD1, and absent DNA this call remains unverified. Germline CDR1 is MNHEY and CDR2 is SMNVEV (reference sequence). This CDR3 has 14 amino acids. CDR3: CASSLRTGVYEQYF.

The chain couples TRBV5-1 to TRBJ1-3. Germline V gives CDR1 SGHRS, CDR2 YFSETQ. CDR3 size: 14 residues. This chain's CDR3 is CASSLSSAGNTIYF.

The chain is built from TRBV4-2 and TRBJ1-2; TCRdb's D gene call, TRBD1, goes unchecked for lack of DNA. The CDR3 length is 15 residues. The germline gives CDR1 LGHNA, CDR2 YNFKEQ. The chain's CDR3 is CASSQEPADSYGYTF.

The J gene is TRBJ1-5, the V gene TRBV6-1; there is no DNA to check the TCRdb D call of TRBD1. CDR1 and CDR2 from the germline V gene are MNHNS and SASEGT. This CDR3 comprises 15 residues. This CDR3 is CASVVQGFGNQPQHF.

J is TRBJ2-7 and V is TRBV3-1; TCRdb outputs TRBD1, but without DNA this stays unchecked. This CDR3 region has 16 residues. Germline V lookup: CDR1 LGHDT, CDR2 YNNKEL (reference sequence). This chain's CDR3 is CASSQGPGRTSYEQYF.

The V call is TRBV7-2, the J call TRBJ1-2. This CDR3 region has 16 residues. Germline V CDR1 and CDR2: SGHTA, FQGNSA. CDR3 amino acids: CASSLVTTETNYGYTF.

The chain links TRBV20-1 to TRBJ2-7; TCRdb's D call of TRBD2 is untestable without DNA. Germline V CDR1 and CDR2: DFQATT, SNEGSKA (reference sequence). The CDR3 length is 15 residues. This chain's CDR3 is CSARGGVRSSYEQYF.

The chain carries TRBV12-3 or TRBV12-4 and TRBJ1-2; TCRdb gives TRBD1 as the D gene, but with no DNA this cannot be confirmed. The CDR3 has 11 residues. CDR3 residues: CASRGTDGYTF.

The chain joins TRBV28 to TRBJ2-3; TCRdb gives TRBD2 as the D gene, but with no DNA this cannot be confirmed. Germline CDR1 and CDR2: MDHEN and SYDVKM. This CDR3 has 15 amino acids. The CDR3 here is CASSMTRPERDTQYF. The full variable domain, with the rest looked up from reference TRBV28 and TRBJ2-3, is DVKVTQSSRYLVKRTGEKVFLECVQDMDHENMFWYRQDPGLGLRLIYFSYDVKMKEKGDIPEGYSVSREKKERFSLILESASTNQTSMYLCASSMTRPERDTQYFGPGTRLTVL.

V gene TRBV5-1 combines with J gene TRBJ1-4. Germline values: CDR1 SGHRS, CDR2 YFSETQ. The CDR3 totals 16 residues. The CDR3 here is CASSLIGSPTNEKLFF.

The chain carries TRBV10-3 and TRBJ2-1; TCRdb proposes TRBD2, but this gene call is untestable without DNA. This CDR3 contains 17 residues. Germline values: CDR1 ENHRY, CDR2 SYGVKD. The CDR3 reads CAISGGLAGGRRSEQFF.

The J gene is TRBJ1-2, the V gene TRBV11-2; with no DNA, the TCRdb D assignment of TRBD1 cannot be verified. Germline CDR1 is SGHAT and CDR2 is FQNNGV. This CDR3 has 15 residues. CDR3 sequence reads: CASSLGPITGYGYTF.

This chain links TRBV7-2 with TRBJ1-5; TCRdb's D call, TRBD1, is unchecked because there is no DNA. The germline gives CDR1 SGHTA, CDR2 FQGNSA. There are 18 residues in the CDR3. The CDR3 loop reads CASSLAVRAGGIGQPQHF.

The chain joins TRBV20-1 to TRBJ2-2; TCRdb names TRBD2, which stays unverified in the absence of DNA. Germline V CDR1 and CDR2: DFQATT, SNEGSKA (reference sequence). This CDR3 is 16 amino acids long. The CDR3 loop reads CSARRLAGMDTGELFF.

The CDR3 sequence is CASSARDKMNTEAFF. The chain employs TRBV18 and TRBJ1-1; the TCRdb call, TRBD1, lacks DNA for checking. The CDR3 contains 15 residues. Germline V gene sequence: CDR1 KGHSH, CDR2 LQKENI. Drawing the rest from reference TRBV18 and TRBJ1-1, the complete variable domain is NAGVMQNPRHLVRRRGQEARLRCSPMKGHSHVYWYRQLPEEGLKFMVYLQKENIIDESGMPKERFSAEFPKEGPSILRIQQVVRGDSAAYFCASSARDKMNTEAFFGQGTRLTVV.

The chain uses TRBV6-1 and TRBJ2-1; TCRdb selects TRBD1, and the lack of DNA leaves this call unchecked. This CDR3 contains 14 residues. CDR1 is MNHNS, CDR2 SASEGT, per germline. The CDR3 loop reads CASSGSKGFDEQFF.

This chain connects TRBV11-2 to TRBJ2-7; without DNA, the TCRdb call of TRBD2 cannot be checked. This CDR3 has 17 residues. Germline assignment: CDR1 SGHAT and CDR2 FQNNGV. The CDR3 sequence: CASSLDSSTSGSYEQYF.

The CDR3 sequence: CASSFTGPQGAENEQYF. The rearrangement uses TRBV7-9 and TRBJ2-7; the TCRdb call, TRBD1, lacks DNA for checking. Germline values: CDR1 SEHNR, CDR2 FQNEAQ (reference sequence). The CDR3 is made up of 17 amino acids.

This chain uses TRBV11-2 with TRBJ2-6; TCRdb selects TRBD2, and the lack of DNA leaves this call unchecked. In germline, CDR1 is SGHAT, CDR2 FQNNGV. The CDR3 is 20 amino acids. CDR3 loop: CASSLGILWRGETGANVLTF.

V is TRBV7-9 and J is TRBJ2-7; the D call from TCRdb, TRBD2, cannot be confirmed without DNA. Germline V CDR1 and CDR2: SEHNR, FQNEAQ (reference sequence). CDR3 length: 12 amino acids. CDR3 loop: CASSLGASGEYF.

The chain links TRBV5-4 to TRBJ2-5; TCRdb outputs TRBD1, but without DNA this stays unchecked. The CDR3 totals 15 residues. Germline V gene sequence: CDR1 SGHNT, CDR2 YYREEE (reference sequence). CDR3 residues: CASSLPQGQGKTQYF.

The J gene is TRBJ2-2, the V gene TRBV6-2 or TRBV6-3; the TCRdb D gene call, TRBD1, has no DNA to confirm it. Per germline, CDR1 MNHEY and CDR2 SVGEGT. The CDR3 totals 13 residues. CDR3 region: CASSLQGFGELFF.

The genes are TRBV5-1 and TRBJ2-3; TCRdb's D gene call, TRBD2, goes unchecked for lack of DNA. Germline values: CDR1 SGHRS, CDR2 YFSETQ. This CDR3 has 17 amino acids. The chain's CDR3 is CASSSPSGRYGTDTQYF.

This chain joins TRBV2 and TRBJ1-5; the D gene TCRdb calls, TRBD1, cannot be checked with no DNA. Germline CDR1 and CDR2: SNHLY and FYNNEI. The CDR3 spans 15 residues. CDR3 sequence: CASSRTSFSNQPQHF.

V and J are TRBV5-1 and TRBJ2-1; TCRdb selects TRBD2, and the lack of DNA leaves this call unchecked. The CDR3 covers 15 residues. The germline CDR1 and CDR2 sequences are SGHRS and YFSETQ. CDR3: CASLPLAGGHNEQFF. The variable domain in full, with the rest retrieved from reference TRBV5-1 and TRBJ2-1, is KAGVTQTPRYLIKTRGQQVTLSCSPISGHRSVSWYQQTPGQGLQFLFEYFSETQRNKGNFPGRFSGRQFSNSRSEMNVSTLELGDSALYLCASLPLAGGHNEQFFGPGTRLTVL.

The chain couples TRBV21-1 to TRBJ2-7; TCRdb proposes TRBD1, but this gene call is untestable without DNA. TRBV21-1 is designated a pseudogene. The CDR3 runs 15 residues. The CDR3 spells CASSNPDRTFYEQYF.